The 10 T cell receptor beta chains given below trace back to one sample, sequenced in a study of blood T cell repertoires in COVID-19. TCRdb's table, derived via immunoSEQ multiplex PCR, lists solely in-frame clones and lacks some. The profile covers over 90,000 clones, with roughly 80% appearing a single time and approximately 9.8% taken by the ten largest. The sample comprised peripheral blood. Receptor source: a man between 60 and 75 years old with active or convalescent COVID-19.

The CDR3 nucleotides are TGTGCCAGCAGCCAACTAGCGGGGCTAGGCGAGCAGTACTTC. This encodes CASSQLAGLGEQYF. V gene TRBV14 combines with J gene TRBJ2-7; 9 nucleotides align to TRBD2. Trimming took 2 bases from V and 6 from J; bases not matched to a gene: 5. The CDR3 is made up of 14 amino acids. The V gene's germline CDR1 is SGHDN and CDR2 FVKESK.

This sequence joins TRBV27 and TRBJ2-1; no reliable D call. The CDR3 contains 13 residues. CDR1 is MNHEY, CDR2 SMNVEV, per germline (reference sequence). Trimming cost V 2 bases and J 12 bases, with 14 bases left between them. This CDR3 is CASSLGLRFGQFF. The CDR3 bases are TGTGCCAGCAGTTTAGGGCTCCGTTTTGGGCAGTTCTTC.

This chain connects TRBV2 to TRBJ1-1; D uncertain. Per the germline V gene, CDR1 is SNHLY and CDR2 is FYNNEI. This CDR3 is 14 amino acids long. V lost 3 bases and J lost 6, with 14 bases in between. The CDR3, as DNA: TGTGCCAGCAGTGAGCGGGTGGTCTTGTCTGAAGCTTTCTTT. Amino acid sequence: CASSERVVLSEAFF.

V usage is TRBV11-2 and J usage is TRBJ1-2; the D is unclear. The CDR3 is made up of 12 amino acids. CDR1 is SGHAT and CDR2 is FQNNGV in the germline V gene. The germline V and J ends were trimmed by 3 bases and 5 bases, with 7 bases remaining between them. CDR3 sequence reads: CASSFSNYGYTF. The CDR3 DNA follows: TGTGCCAGCAGCTTTAGTAATTATGGCTACACCTTC.

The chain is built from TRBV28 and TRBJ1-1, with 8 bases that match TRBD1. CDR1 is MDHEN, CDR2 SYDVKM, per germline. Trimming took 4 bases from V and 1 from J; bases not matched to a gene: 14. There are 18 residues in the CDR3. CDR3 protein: CASSSPGGSSGENTEAFF. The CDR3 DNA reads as TGTGCCAGCAGTTCCCCAGGGGGCAGTTCGGGCGAGAACACTGAAGCTTTCTTT.

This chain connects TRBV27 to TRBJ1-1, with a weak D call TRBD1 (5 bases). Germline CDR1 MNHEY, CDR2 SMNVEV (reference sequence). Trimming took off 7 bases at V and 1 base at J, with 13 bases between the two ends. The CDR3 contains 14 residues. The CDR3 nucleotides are TGTGCCAGCATTTCCAGGGTAAAGAACACTGAAGCTTTCTTT. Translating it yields CASISRVKNTEAFF.

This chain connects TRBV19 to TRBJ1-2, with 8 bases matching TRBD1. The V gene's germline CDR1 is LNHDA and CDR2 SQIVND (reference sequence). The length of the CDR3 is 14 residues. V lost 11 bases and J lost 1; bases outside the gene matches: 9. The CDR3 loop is CASQADRVNYGYTF. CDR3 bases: TGTGCCTCACAAGCGGACAGGGTTAACTATGGCTACACCTTC.

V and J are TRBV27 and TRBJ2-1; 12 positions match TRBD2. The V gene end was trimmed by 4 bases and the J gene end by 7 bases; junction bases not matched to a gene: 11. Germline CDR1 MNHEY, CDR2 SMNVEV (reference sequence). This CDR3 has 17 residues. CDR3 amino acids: CASSSTATSGRGNEQFF. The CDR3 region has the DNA TGTGCCAGCAGTTCCACGGCGACTAGCGGGAGAGGGAATGAGCAGTTCTTC.

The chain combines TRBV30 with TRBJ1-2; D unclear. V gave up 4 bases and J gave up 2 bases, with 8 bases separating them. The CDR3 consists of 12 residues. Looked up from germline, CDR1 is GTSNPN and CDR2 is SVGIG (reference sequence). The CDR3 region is CAWNLRNYGYTF. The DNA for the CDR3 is TGTGCCTGGAACCTGAGGAACTATGGCTACACCTTC.

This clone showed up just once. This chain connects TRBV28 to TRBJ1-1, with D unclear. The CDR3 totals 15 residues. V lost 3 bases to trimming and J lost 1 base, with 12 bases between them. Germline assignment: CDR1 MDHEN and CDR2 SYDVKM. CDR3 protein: CASSFRQVGNTEAFF. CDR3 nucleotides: TGTGCCAGCAGTTTCCGCCAGGTCGGGAACACTGAAGCTTTCTTT. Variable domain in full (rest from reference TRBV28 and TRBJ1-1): DVKVTQSSRYLVKRTGEKVFLECVQDMDHENMFWYRQDPGLGLRLIYFSYDVKMKEKGDIPEGYSVSREKKERFSLILESASTNQTSMYLCASSFRQVGNTEAFFGQGTRLTVV.